This TCR beta chain was captured in a study of blood T cell repertoires in COVID-19. Across the whole study: Acute and convalescent COVID-19 samples came from the United States, Italy and Spain.

In the source study's methods: By means of reference gene primer amplification, nucleated cell counts were estimated. Libraries were prepared by immunoSEQ multiplex PCR; TCRdb keeps only in-frame clonotypes and omits some of them. D and trimming come from the DNA, and the V and J calls and clone size come from that table. The table lists fewer than 500,000 clones, roughly 90% of them singletons. The V end lost 5 bases, the J end lost 3 bases, and 12 bases lay between the germline ends. The CDR3 length is 14 residues. Germline assignment: CDR1 SEHNR and CDR2 FQNEAQ (reference sequence). Enrolment of Seattle patients took place during active infection, and they were followed longitudinally.

The TCR originated in a young man with COVID-19, enrolled during active disease. Material: peripheral blood. The V and J genes are TRBV7-9 and TRBJ2-3; D may be TRBD2 (5 bases). In DNA form, the CDR3 reads TGTGCCAGCAGCGTCCTAGCTTCGACAGATACGCAGTATTTT. It translates to CASSVLASTDTQYF. Looking up the rest from reference TRBV7-9 and TRBJ2-3 gives the full variable domain: DTGVSQNPRHKITKRGQNVTFRCDPISEHNRLYWYRQTLGQGPEFLTYFQNEAQLEKSRLLSDRFSAERPKGSFSTLEIQRTEQGDSAMYLCASSVLASTDTQYFGPGTRLTVL.